The next 4 T cell receptor beta chains were all read from a single sample in a study of identifying expanded T cells in peripheral blood. The repertoire was sequenced with immunoSEQ multiplex PCR; TCRdb's copy has only in-frame clones and lacks some. In the table there are approximately 83,000 clones, 70% to 90% of which are singletons. Input material: blood. These receptor sequences come from a person aged 18 to 70 in good health.

V is TRBV4-3 and J is TRBJ2-1; D is ambiguous. Trimming removed 0 bases from V and 10 bases from J, with 10 bases in between. The CDR3 length is 13 residues. CDR1 is LGHNA and CDR2 is YSLEER in the germline V gene. CDR3: CASSQDGLTEQFF. Written as DNA, the CDR3 is TGCGCCAGCAGCCAAGATGGGCTGACCGAGCAGTTCTTC.

This sequence joins TRBV11-2 and TRBJ1-3; 9 nucleotides line up with TRBD1. The CDR3 loop spans 16 amino acids. J lost 1 base, V lost 5 bases, and 6 bases had no gene match. CDR1 is SGHAT and CDR2 is FQNNGV in the germline V gene. CDR3 sequence reads: CASSIRQGGSGNTIYF. Here the CDR3 DNA reads TGTGCCAGCAGCATCCGACAGGGGGGTTCTGGAAACACCATATATTTT.

The chain is built from TRBV15 and TRBJ2-2; D is ambiguous. CDR1 and CDR2 (germline): LNHNV, YYDKDF (reference sequence). Trimming pared 1 base from V and 6 bases from J, leaving 15 bases between. CDR3 length: 16 amino acids. The CDR3, as DNA: TGTGCCACCAGCAGAGTTTCCGGGTCCCGTGCCGGGGAGCTGTTTTTT. It encodes CATSRVSGSRAGELFF.

This chain uses TRBV4-3 with TRBJ2-1; D is undetermined. The germline CDR1 and CDR2 sequences are LGHNA and YSLEER. Trimming took 0 bases from V and 7 from J, leaving 7 bases between them. The CDR3 has 13 amino acids. The CDR3 nucleotides read TGCGCCAGCAGCCAAGAGAGCTGGAATGAGCAGTTCTTC. Amino acids: CASSQESWNEQFF.